These 17 T cell receptor beta chains came from one sample sequenced in a study of neoadjuvant anti-PD-1 for oral cavity cancer. The repertoire was sequenced with immunoSEQ multiplex PCR; TCRdb's copy has only in-frame clones and lacks some. The sample carries under 85,000 clones, approximately 80% recorded once. Here the sequenced sample was PBMCs, taken before nivolumab (anti-PD-1) treatment. The source of these receptors is a person aged 40 to 85 with oral cavity squamous cell carcinoma.

The rearrangement joins TRBV7-9 to TRBJ1-1, with D unresolved. The CDR3 extends over 13 amino acids. Germline V CDR1 and CDR2: SEHNR, FQNEAQ (reference sequence). V was cut by 7 bases and J by 4 bases, with 13 bases left in between. DNA of the CDR3: TGTGCCAGCACCCCGATACAAGGCACTGAAGCTTTCTTT. Protein product: CASTPIQGTEAFF.

This clone was seen a few times. This sequence joins TRBV4-2 and TRBJ2-1; D perhaps matches TRBD2 (6 bases). Germline V lookup: CDR1 LGHNA, CDR2 YNFKEQ. This CDR3 comprises 17 residues. The V and J ends lost 0 bases and 0 bases respectively, with 12 bases between them. The CDR3 DNA follows: TGTGCCAGCAGCCAAGATGAGCGGGTAAGCTCCTACAATGAGCAGTTCTTC. Encoded protein: CASSQDERVSSYNEQFF.

The chain has TRBV27 and TRBJ2-2; TRBD1 is a possible D gene (6 bases). Per the germline V gene, CDR1 is MNHEY and CDR2 is SMNVEV (reference sequence). The V end lost 4 bases, the J end lost 1 base, and 10 bases lay between the germline ends. The CDR3 contains 15 residues. The CDR3 DNA reads as TGTGCCAGCAGTTCTCCGACAGGGAACACCGGGGAGCTGTTTTTT. Its translation: CASSSPTGNTGELFF.

V and J are TRBV7-9 and TRBJ2-1; TRBD1 might be the D (5 bases). V gave up 11 bases and J gave up 6 bases, with 11 bases separating them. CDR3 length: 11 residues. The germline V gene encodes CDR1 SEHNR and CDR2 FQNEAQ (reference sequence). CDR3: CAEAGSNEQFF. CDR3 DNA: TGTGCCGAGGCAGGGTCCAATGAGCAGTTCTTC.

The chain joins TRBV28 to TRBJ1-5; D ambiguous. Germline CDR1 is MDHEN and CDR2 is SYDVKM. Trimming cost V 8 bases and J 2 bases, with 13 bases left between them. The length of the CDR3 is 14 residues. This CDR3 reads CASDHASGNQPQHF. The DNA for the CDR3 is TGTGCCAGCGACCACGCTTCAGGCAATCAGCCCCAGCATTTT. Supplemented by reference TRBV28 and TRBJ1-5, the full variable domain reads DVKVTQSSRYLVKRTGEKVFLECVQDMDHENMFWYRQDPGLGLRLIYFSYDVKMKEKGDIPEGYSVSREKKERFSLILESASTNQTSMYLCASDHASGNQPQHFGDGTRLSIL.

The CDR3 DNA reads TGTGCCAGCAGTTCACCCGGCCGTCCTGGCCAAGAGACCCAGTACTTC. Protein sequence: CASSSPGRPGQETQYF. The chain is built from TRBV6-5 and TRBJ2-5; the D is unclear. This CDR3 has 16 residues. CDR1 and CDR2 (germline): MNHEY, SVGAGI. Trimming shortened V by 4 bases and J by 1 base, and 16 bases separated the two germline ends.

Points on this clone: A read error may produce the germline difference seen at one junction end. This rearrangement joins TRBV5-1 to TRBJ2-3, with TRBD2 identical over 8 bases. The germline gives CDR1 SGHRS, CDR2 YFSETQ. CDR3 length equals 13 residues. This CDR3 reads CGSASGSTDTQYF. CDR3 nucleotide sequence: TGCGGCAGCGCTAGCGGGAGCACAGATACGCAGTATTTT.

Points on this clone: One junction end does not reproduce the germline sequence, and a read error may be involved. V is TRBV19 and J is TRBJ1-2; 11 nucleotides line up with TRBD1. The CDR3 is made up of 15 amino acids. From germline, CDR1 is LNHDA and CDR2 SQIVND (reference sequence). Written as DNA, the CDR3 is TGTGTCAGTAGACCCCCCGGGACAGGGGGAAATGGCTACACCTTC. This translates into CVSRPPGTGGNGYTF.

The J gene is TRBJ2-7, the V gene TRBV29-1; 7 bases fit TRBD1. The CDR3 is 11 amino acids. Germline CDR1 is SQVTM and CDR2 is ANQGSEA. V gave up 6 bases and J gave up 6 bases; unmatched junction bases: 5. CDR3 DNA sequence: TGCAGCGTACGGACAGGCGGCGAGCAGTACTTC. Its protein product is CSVRTGGEQYF.

CDR3 nucleotide sequence: TGTGCCAGCAGCCAAGCTGGGGGATGGTACAATGAGCAGTTCTTC. Its translation: CASSQAGGWYNEQFF. The chain carries TRBV14 and TRBJ2-1, with D possibly being TRBD1 or TRBD2 (5 bases each). The CDR3 loop spans 15 amino acids. Germline V gene lookup returns CDR1 SGHDN and CDR2 FVKESK. The V gene lost 1 base and the J gene lost 4 bases, with 11 bases spanning the gap.

This clone was recorded once. CDR3 loop: CASKRDFSYNEQFF. CDR3 coding DNA: TGTGCCAGCAAGCGGGACTTCTCCTACAATGAGCAGTTCTTC. V gene TRBV6-5 combines with J gene TRBJ2-1; TRBD2 matches 7 bases. This CDR3 has 14 residues. Trimming cost V 7 bases and J 0 bases; bases outside gene matches: 3. The germline gives CDR1 MNHEY, CDR2 SVGAGI.

The CDR3 region is CASSVSQLGTEAFF. The CDR3 DNA is TGTGCCAGCAGCGTATCGCAGTTGGGCACTGAAGCTTTCTTT. The V call is TRBV9, the J call TRBJ1-1, with D unclear. Germline V lookup: CDR1 SGDLS, CDR2 YYNGEE. V was pared by 1 base and J by 4 bases, with 11 bases between. This CDR3 contains 14 residues.

The J gene is TRBJ1-2, the V gene TRBV6-1; TRBD1 agrees at 7 bases. Per the germline V gene, CDR1 is MNHNS and CDR2 is SASEGT. After removal of 8 bases from V and 7 bases from J, the junction contained 13 bases not matched to a gene. The CDR3 is 14 amino acids. The CDR3 loop reads CASVTQTGSAGYTF. The DNA for the CDR3 is TGTGCCAGCGTAACCCAGACAGGGAGTGCTGGCTACACCTTC.

The chain carries TRBV27 and TRBJ2-7; D unresolved. Looked up from germline, CDR1 is MNHEY and CDR2 is SMNVEV (reference sequence). CDR3 length equals 13 residues. Trimming stripped 3 bases from V and 4 bases from J, with 10 bases between. The CDR3: CASSLSAHYEQYF. The CDR3 nucleotides are TGTGCCAGCAGTTTGTCCGCCCATTACGAGCAGTACTTC.

The V gene is TRBV25-1, the J gene TRBJ2-2; D might be TRBD1 (5 bases). The CDR3 has 16 amino acids. Germline values: CDR1 MGHDK, CDR2 SYGVNS. V was trimmed by 6 bases and J by 0 bases, leaving 14 bases between them. CDR3 protein: CASSTTETANTGELFF. In DNA form, the CDR3 reads TGTGCCAGCAGCACCACGGAGACAGCGAACACCGGGGAGCTGTTTTTT.

This clone was seen only a few times. The chain links TRBV28 to TRBJ1-1; D call uncertain. The CDR3 sequence is 15 residues long. Germline CDR1 is MDHEN and CDR2 is SYDVKM. V gave up 3 bases and J gave up 4 bases, with 15 bases separating them. The CDR3 DNA sequence: TGTGCCAGCAGTTTGCGGCGGGGTGGATCCACTGAAGCTTTCTTT. Protein: CASSLRRGGSTEAFF.

The chain joins TRBV28 to TRBJ1-2; D unclear. The CDR3 consists of 11 residues. Germline CDR1 and CDR2: MDHEN and SYDVKM. Trimming took off 5 bases at V and 12 bases at J, with 13 bases between the two ends. The CDR3 region is CASSQHLIHTF. CDR3 sequence (DNA): TGTGCCAGCAGTCAGCACCTGATCCACACCTTC.